The clone carrying this TCR beta chain turned up a few times. This entry is derived from a study of CD8+CD57+ T cells in acquired aplastic anemia. There are 14 residues in the CDR3. Germline assignment: CDR1 ENHRY and CDR2 SYGVKD. V gave up 8 bases and J gave up 7 bases; unmatched junction bases: 9. TCR beta VDJ combinations and CDR3 sequences were profiled from genomic DNA. TCRdb reanalysed the reads using MiXCR and keeps one entry per CDR3 protein. Of some 120,000 distinct CDR3 sequences listed, over 45% are singletons. The source is a human donor in good health, serving as a control. Input material: sorted CD4+, CD8+, or CD8+CD57+ T cells (not recorded which) from PBMCs. The chain is built from TRBV10-3 and TRBJ2-1; TRBD2 matches at 9 bases. CDR3 sequence: CAIGGGGAPNEQFF. CDR3 DNA sequence: TGTGCCATCGGTGGCGGGGGGGCCCCGAATGAGCAGTTCTTC.